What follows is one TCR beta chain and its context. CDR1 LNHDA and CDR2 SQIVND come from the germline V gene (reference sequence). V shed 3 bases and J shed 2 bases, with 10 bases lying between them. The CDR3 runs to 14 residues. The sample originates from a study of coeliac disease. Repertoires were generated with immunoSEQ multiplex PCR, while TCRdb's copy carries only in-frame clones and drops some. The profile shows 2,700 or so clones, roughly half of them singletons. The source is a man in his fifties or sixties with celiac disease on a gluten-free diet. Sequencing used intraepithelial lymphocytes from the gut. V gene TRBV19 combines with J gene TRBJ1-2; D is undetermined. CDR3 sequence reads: CASSIPGLNYGYTF. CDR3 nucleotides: TGTGCCAGTAGTATTCCTGGGCTCAACTATGGCTACACCTTC. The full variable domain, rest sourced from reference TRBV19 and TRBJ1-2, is DGGITQSPKYLFRKEGQNVTLSCEQNLNHDAMYWYRQDPGQGLRLIYYSQIVNDFQKGDIAEGYSVSREKKESFPLTVTSAQKNPTAFYLCASSIPGLNYGYTFGSGTRLTVV.